This TCR beta chain came from a study of blood T cell repertoires in COVID-19. Turning to the study itself: Specimens from acute and convalescent COVID-19 originated in the United States, Italy and Spain. T cells, B-cell-depleted T cells, or PBMCs provided the cDNA or gDNA that served as material.

V shed 3 bases and J 4 bases; nucleotides not matched to a gene: 2. The CDR3 has 13 residues. Germline CDR1 MDHEN, CDR2 SYDVKM. Regarding this clone: A much larger clone sits a single nucleotide away, making a read error possible.

Authors' methods: Nucleated cell number was recorded as an estimate derived from reference gene primer amplification. Libraries were prepared by immunoSEQ multiplex PCR; TCRdb keeps only in-frame clonotypes and omits some of them. V, J and clone size derive from that table, while D and trimming were established from the DNA sequence. The table records 450,000 to 500,000 clones, 80% to 90% of them present only once. The clonotype originates from a human donor in a cohort sampled during active COVID-19. The chain joins TRBV28 to TRBJ1-2, with 7 bases matching TRBD1. Source material: peripheral blood. The CDR3 DNA reads as TGTGCCAGCAGTTTCGCAGGGGGCTATGGCTACACCTTC. Amino acid sequence: CASSFAGGYGYTF.